Shown below are 20 T cell receptor beta chains from a single sample sequenced in a study of T cells after yellow fever vaccination. From the 5' RACE reads, TCRdb called clonotypes with MiXCR, one entry per CDR3 protein. The sample includes about 320,000 distinct CDR3 sequences, approximately 7% of them seen just once. The sequencing here drew on PBMCs, taken 45 days after the first yellow fever vaccination. The receptors come from a man aged 18 to 29 who received the YFV17D yellow fever vaccine.

This clonotype was observed a handful of times. The rearrangement joins TRBV2 to TRBJ2-7; maybe TRBD1 (5 bases). Germline V gene lookup returns CDR1 SNHLY and CDR2 FYNNEI. The CDR3 is made up of 14 amino acids. Trimming pared 4 bases from V and 2 bases from J, leaving 12 bases between. CDR3 amino acids: CASSVDRGPYEQYF. CDR3 DNA: TGTGCCAGCAGTGTTGATAGGGGTCCCTACGAGCAGTACTTC.

The table lists this clonotype with a few counts. The chain has TRBV7-2 and TRBJ1-1; D remains ambiguous. The CDR3 is 13 amino acids. Trimming removed 5 bases from V and 11 bases from J, with 18 bases in between. Germline V gene sequence: CDR1 SGHTA, CDR2 FQGNSA. The CDR3 DNA reads TGTGCCAGCAGCCAATCGTCCCTTTTGGACGCTTTCTTT. Translated: CASSQSSLLDAFF.

The chain couples TRBV5-6 to TRBJ2-7, with 7 bases identical to TRBD1. CDR1 SGHDT and CDR2 YYEEEE come from the germline V gene. Unmatched junction bases numbered 7, after V lost 4 bases and J lost 3 bases. The CDR3 is 14 residues long. CDR3 in amino acids: CASSPGTVCYEQYF. As DNA, the CDR3 is TGTGCCAGCAGCCCCGGGACAGTCTGCTACGAGCAGTACTTC.

This clonotype was detected only a few times. This sequence joins TRBV4-1 and TRBJ2-5; TRBD2 agrees at 10 bases. V lost 4 bases, J lost 3 bases, and 8 bases stayed unmatched. There are 16 residues in the CDR3. Germline assignment: CDR1 MGHRA and CDR2 YSYEKL. CDR3 nucleotides: TGCGCCAGCAGCCCATTTTTGAGCGGGGGGGAAGAGACCCAGTACTTC. It encodes CASSPFLSGGEETQYF.

The table lists this clonotype with many counts. This chain connects TRBV7-2 to TRBJ2-5; the D is unclear. The CDR3 has 16 residues. CDR1 SGHTA and CDR2 FQGNSA come from the germline V gene. The V and J ends lost 2 bases and 2 bases respectively, with 15 bases between them. The CDR3 coding sequence is TGTGCCAGCAGCTTATTAGGGCAAGCTGGACAAGAGACCCAGTACTTC. Its translation: CASSLLGQAGQETQYF.

CDR3 protein: CATSRAGSRNTEAFF. The CDR3 nucleotides are TGTGCCACCTCAAGGGCAGGGTCGAGGAACACTGAAGCTTTCTTT. The rearrangement uses TRBV15 and TRBJ1-1, with D possibly TRBD1 on 5 matching bases. Per the germline V gene, CDR1 is LNHNV and CDR2 is YYDKDF (reference sequence). The V gene lost 8 bases and the J gene lost 1 base, with 17 bases spanning the gap. The CDR3 is 15 residues long. Combining the CDR3 with reference TRBV15 and TRBJ1-1 gives the whole variable domain DAMVIQNPRYQVTQFGKPVTLSCSQTLNHNVMYWYQQKSSQAPKLLFHYYDKDFNNEADTPDNFQSRRPNTSFCFLDIRSPGLGDTAMYLCATSRAGSRNTEAFFGQGTRLTVV.

The J gene is TRBJ2-1, the V gene TRBV13, with 9 positions matching TRBD1. The CDR3 consists of 15 residues. Germline V gene lookup returns CDR1 PRHDT and CDR2 FYEKMQ (reference sequence). J lost 10 bases, V lost 6 bases, and 13 bases had no gene match. The CDR3 protein is CASRKTGTGFSEQFF. As DNA, the CDR3 is TGTGCCAGCAGGAAAACCGGGACAGGGTTTTCGGAGCAGTTCTTC. The variable domain in full, with the rest retrieved from reference TRBV13 and TRBJ2-1, is AAGVIQSPRHLIKEKRETATLKCYPIPRHDTVYWYQQGPGQDPQFLISFYEKMQSDKGSIPDRFSAQQFSDYHSELNMSSLELGDSALYFCASRKTGTGFSEQFFGPGTRLTVL.

V usage is TRBV3-1 and J usage is TRBJ2-7; no clear D. The length of the CDR3 is 13 residues. Germline CDR1 is LGHDT and CDR2 is YNNKEL (reference sequence). V lost 4 bases to trimming and J lost 3 bases, with 10 bases between them. The CDR3: CASSLSGFYEQYF. The CDR3 bases are TGTGCCAGCAGCCTGTCTGGGTTCTACGAGCAGTACTTC.

This clonotype came up many times. The genes are TRBV7-2 and TRBJ2-5; TRBD2 agrees at 9 bases. This CDR3 contains 15 residues. CDR1 SGHTA and CDR2 FQGNSA come from the germline V gene. V was pared by 5 bases and J by 3 bases, with 7 bases of the junction left unmatched. CDR3 nucleotides: TGTGCCAGCAGCAACCGGCGGGGGGGCGAAGAGACCCAGTACTTC. Its translation: CASSNRRGGEETQYF.

This clonotype was counted between two and nine times. The chain uses TRBV12-3 or TRBV12-4 and TRBJ1-5; no firm D call. CDR3 length: 13 amino acids. Between the trimmed V and J ends, which lost 3 bases and 6 bases, there was a span of 9 bases. The CDR3 nucleotides read TGTGCCAGCAGTTTTACAGTGCGTCAGCCCCAGCATTTT. It specifies CASSFTVRQPQHF.

The chain joins TRBV7-2 to TRBJ2-6; D may be TRBD1 (6 bases). Trimming removed 0 bases from V and 0 bases from J, with 9 bases in between. The germline CDR1 and CDR2 sequences are SGHTA and FQGNSA. The CDR3 length is 17 residues. This chain's CDR3 is CASSLAGASSGANVLTF. CDR3 nucleotides: TGTGCCAGCAGCTTAGCGGGGGCCAGCTCTGGGGCCAACGTCCTGACTTTC.

A few counts support this clonotype. V and J are TRBV14 and TRBJ1-1; possibly TRBD1 for D (5 bases). V was pared by 0 bases and J by 7 bases, with 18 bases between. The germline CDR1 and CDR2 sequences are SGHDN and FVKESK. CDR3 length: 16 amino acids. DNA of the CDR3: TGTGCCAGCAGCCAAGATCAGGGCATTGTGATTGGTGAAGCTTTCTTT. It translates to CASSQDQGIVIGEAFF.

The chain is built from TRBV5-4 and TRBJ2-2; no definite D call. V dropped 5 bases and J dropped 0 bases, with 11 bases sitting between them. CDR1 is SGHNT and CDR2 is YYREEE in the germline V gene (reference sequence). CDR3 length: 15 residues. CDR3 sequence: CASSLTQPNTGELFF. CDR3 bases: TGTGCCAGCAGTTTGACACAGCCGAACACCGGGGAGCTGTTTTTT.

This clonotype was seen more than once but under ten times. The chain joins TRBV5-6 to TRBJ2-1, with a weak D call TRBD2 (5 bases). Germline CDR1 and CDR2: SGHDT and YYEEEE. The germline V and J ends were trimmed by 4 bases and 3 bases, with 8 bases remaining between them. The length of the CDR3 is 13 residues. CDR3 in amino acids: CASSDEGYNEQFF. CDR3 bases: TGTGCCAGCAGCGACGAGGGCTACAATGAGCAGTTCTTC.

V and J are TRBV21-1 and TRBJ1-3. TRBV21-1 is annotated as a pseudogene. This CDR3 is built from 12 residues. The CDR3 bases are TGTGCCAGCAGCAAGGCCGGAAACACCATATATTTT. Translation gives CASSKAGNTIYF.

J is TRBJ1-2 and V is TRBV29-1; no firm D call. This CDR3 is built from 13 residues. The V and J ends lost 1 base and 8 bases respectively, with 14 bases between them. Germline V gene data show CDR1 as SQVTM and CDR2 as ANQGSEA. The CDR3 loop is CSVEVSAIGGYTF. CDR3 DNA sequence: TGCAGCGTTGAAGTTTCGGCAATCGGGGGCTACACCTTC. The full variable domain, its missing parts supplied by reference TRBV29-1 and TRBJ1-2, is SAVISQKPSRDICQRGTSLTIQCQVDSQVTMMFWYRQQPGQSLTLIATANQGSEATYESGFVIDKFPISRPNLTFSTLTVSNMSPEDSSIYLCSVEVSAIGGYTFGSGTRLTVV.

A few counts support this clonotype. V usage is TRBV19 and J usage is TRBJ2-7, with a possible D match to TRBD1 (6 bases). V shed 1 base and J shed 2 bases, with 24 bases lying between them. The V gene's germline CDR1 is LNHDA and CDR2 SQIVND (reference sequence). The CDR3 contains 19 residues. Here the CDR3 DNA reads TGTGCCAGTAGTATAGCCCGAACATTCGCCTCCGGGACACCCTACGAGCAGTACTTC. It translates to CASSIARTFASGTPYEQYF.

The chain's CDR3 is CASINRLPGGTGELFF. CDR3 coding DNA: TGTGCCAGCATTAACCGACTTCCGGGAGGCACCGGGGAGCTGTTTTTT. The chain recombines TRBV6-1 with TRBJ2-2, with 7 positions matching TRBD2. V lost 7 bases and J lost 4; bases outside the gene matches: 12. The germline gives CDR1 MNHNS, CDR2 SASEGT. This CDR3 has 16 amino acids.

In this sample, this clonotype turned up many times. The gene calls are TRBV21-1 and TRBJ1-1; the D segment call TRBD1 is taken from the table without a DNA check. TRBV21-1 is shown as a pseudogene. This CDR3 region has 11 residues. The CDR3 region is CASREQPWAFF. CDR3 bases: TGTGCCAGCAGGGAACAGCCCTGGGCTTTCTTT.

The V gene is TRBV4-1, the J gene TRBJ2-1; D tentatively reads TRBD1 or TRBD2 (6 bases each). Per germline, CDR1 MGHRA and CDR2 YSYEKL. Trimming shortened V by 4 bases and J by 9 bases, and 22 bases separated the two germline ends. The CDR3 extends over 16 amino acids. The CDR3 DNA sequence: TGCGCCAGCAGCCCCACCCTTGGAAGGGGGGATGTTGAGCAGTTCTTC. Its translation is CASSPTLGRGDVEQFF.